The rows below give T cell receptor beta chains drawn from one sample of a study of T-cell memory formation after mild COVID-19. One entry per CDR3 protein results from TCRdb running MiXCR on the 5' RACE reads. Here the sample spans about 470,000 distinct CDR3 sequences, 20% to 30% being singletons. The sample taken for sequencing was PBMCs or a T cell subset sorted from them (not recorded which). These receptors were obtained from an adult woman who had mild COVID-19 (a few samples of this study predate the infection). Cell type and time point are not known. Each CDR3 is given with its conserved first and last residue. Fields, in order: J gene, V gene, CDR3 protein.

TRBJ1-1 TRBV6-2/TRBV6-3 CASSPIRAKISEAFF
TRBJ1-1 TRBV2 CAIRPPGREAFF
TRBJ2-5 TRBV29-1 CSAPGTSGSETQYF
TRBJ2-5 TRBV15 CATSKELVVQETQYF
TRBJ2-1 TRBV11-1 CASSLEVTVNEQFF
TRBJ1-1 TRBV12-3/TRBV12-4 CASSLFGKNTEAFF
TRBJ2-4 TRBV20-1 CSAREQGLAKNIQYF
TRBJ2-3 TRBV9 CASSVRGSGFITDTQYF
TRBJ2-1 TRBV29-1 CSVVSAYNEQFF
TRBJ2-1 TRBV23-1 CASSQSRSEQFF
TRBJ1-6 TRBV25-1 CASSAGDSYNSPLHF
TRBJ2-6 TRBV4-1 CASSQERANVLTF
TRBJ1-1 TRBV20-1 CSAAGAEAFF
TRBJ2-7 TRBV12-3/TRBV12-4 CASSFRGMGGSREQYF
TRBJ2-1 TRBV30 CAWSRLAVSYNEQFF
TRBJ2-7 TRBV2 CASIREGSSYEQYF
TRBJ2-5 TRBV30 CAWTPTGSWETQYF
TRBJ2-5 TRBV2 CASRDSGWRETQYF
TRBJ2-1 TRBV5-6 CASRFPGGLVQFF
TRBJ2-5 TRBV5-6 CASRLGGGVVDF
TRBJ2-3 TRBV5-1 CASSTGQGGDTQYF
TRBJ1-2 TRBV20-1 CSARYKGYDYGYTF
TRBJ1-2 TRBV6-6 CASSYGEGGYTF
TRBJ1-2 TRBV6-1 CATKAIDHYGYTF
TRBJ2-3 TRBV29-1 CSALTGSRADTQYF
TRBJ2-3 TRBV15 CATSRPFSGSTDTQYF
TRBJ2-5 TRBV12-3/TRBV12-4 CASSFRLASGVEETQYF
TRBJ2-7 TRBV6-5 CASSQYTHYEQYF
TRBJ2-2 TRBV5-1 CASSNDPGGARELFF
TRBJ2-1 TRBV5-5 CASSLVSGTSSYNEQFF
TRBJ2-3 TRBV12-3/TRBV12-4 CASSLGSGGTQYF
TRBJ1-1 TRBV7-9 CASSLGSLSEAFF
TRBJ2-3 TRBV18 CASSPMTSGSTDTQYF
TRBJ2-1 TRBV7-9 CASSLARQGRINEQFF
TRBJ2-6 TRBV7-2 CASSLGQPSGANVLTF
TRBJ2-7 TRBV7-2 CASSLTLSEQYF
TRBJ2-7 TRBV30 CAWSRPAVEQYF
TRBJ2-5 TRBV12-3/TRBV12-4 CASSWRGLETQYF
TRBJ2-3 TRBV4-2 CASSQGEQGRDTQYF
TRBJ1-1 TRBV25-1 CASSYTGWDTEAFF
TRBJ2-7 TRBV20-1 CSATSRDRVSYEQYF
TRBJ1-1 TRBV18 CASSQSNRGNTEAFF
TRBJ2-2 TRBV3-1 CASSQGHGTGELFF
TRBJ1-4 TRBV6-5 CASSYSGLGNEKLFF
TRBJ2-3 TRBV29-1 CSAQSSGRAADTQYF
TRBJ1-2 TRBV5-1 CASSLGYVGQTYGYTF
TRBJ2-3 TRBV30 CAWSVDPSSGTPSTDTQYF
TRBJ2-1 TRBV11-1 CASSQLAGGYNEQFF
TRBJ2-5 TRBV5-5 CASSHLGAASEGAWTQYF
TRBJ2-5 TRBV7-7 CASSQGYSSGQETQYF
TRBJ1-4 TRBV4-2 CASSLSTSPNEKLFF
TRBJ2-3 TRBV7-2 CASSFHGKADTQYF
TRBJ2-3 TRBV10-3 CAIKRGSGDTQYF
TRBJ2-5 TRBV7-9 CASSLSGQETQYF
TRBJ2-7 TRBV6-2/TRBV6-3 CASSETYAGTSEYEQYF
TRBJ1-1 TRBV5-1 CASSQGEGYTEAFF
TRBJ1-2 TRBV12-3/TRBV12-4 CASTAWGSGGYTF
TRBJ2-7 TRBV29-1 CSVEGDRGSYEQYF
TRBJ2-2 TRBV7-3 CASSLAHSWDFTPGELFF